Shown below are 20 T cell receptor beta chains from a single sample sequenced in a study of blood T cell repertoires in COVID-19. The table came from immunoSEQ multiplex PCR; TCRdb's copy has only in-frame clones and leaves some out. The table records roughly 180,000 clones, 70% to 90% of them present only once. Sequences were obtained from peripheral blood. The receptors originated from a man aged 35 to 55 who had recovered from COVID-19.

The CDR3, as DNA: TGTGCCAGCAGCCTACAGGGGGCCTCAAGTGAAGCTTTCTTT. Residues: CASSLQGASSEAFF. The V and J genes are TRBV7-2 and TRBJ1-1, with TRBD1 matching over 9 bases. Germline V lookup: CDR1 SGHTA, CDR2 FQGNSA. V shed 5 bases, J shed 7 bases, and the junction held 8 bases outside the gene matches. CDR3 length: 14 amino acids.

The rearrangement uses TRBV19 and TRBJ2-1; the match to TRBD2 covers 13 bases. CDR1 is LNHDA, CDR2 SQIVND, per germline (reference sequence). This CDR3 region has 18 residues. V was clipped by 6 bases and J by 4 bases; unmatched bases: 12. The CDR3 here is CASSHTSGRARSYNEQFF. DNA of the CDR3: TGTGCCAGTAGCCATACTAGCGGGAGGGCCCGTTCTTACAATGAGCAGTTCTTC.

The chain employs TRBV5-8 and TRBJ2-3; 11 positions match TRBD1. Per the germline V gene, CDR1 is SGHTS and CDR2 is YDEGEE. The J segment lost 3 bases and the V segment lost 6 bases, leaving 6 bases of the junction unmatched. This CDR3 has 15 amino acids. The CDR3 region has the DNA TGTGCCAGCATTGGACAGGGGGCTTCGACAGATACGCAGTATTTT. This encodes CASIGQGASTDTQYF.

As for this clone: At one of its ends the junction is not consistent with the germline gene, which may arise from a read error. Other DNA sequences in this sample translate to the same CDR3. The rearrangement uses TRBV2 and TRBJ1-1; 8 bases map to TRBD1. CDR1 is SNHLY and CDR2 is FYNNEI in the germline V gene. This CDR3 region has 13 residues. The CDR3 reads CASRTGLNTEAFF. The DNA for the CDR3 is TGTGCTAGCAGGACAGGGCTGAACACTGAAGCTTTCTTT.

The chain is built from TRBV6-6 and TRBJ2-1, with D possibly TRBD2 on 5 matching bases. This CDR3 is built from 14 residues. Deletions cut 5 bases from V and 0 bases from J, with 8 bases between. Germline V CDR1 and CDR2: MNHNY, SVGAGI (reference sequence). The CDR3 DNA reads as TGTGCCAGCAGTCTCCGGGGCTCCTACAATGAGCAGTTCTTC. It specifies CASSLRGSYNEQFF.

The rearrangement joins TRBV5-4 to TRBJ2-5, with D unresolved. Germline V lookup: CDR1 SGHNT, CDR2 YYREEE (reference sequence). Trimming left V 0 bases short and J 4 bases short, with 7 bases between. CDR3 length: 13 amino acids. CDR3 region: CASSLDRRETQYF. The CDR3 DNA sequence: TGTGCCAGCAGCTTGGACAGAAGAGAGACCCAGTACTTC.

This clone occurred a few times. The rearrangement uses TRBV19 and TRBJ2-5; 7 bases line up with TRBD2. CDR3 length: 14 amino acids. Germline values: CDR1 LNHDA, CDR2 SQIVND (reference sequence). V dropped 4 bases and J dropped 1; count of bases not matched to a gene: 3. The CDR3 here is CASSRSSGQETQYF. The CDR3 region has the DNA TGTGCCAGTAGTAGATCTAGCGGCCAAGAGACCCAGTACTTC.

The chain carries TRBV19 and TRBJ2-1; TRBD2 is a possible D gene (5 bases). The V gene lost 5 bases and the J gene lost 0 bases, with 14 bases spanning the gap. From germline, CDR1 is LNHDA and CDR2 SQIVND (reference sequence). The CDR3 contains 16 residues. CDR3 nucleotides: TGTGCCAGTAGTGCGGACTTCTGGAGCTCCTACAATGAGCAGTTCTTC. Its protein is CASSADFWSSYNEQFF. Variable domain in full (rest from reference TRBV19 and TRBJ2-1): DGGITQSPKYLFRKEGQNVTLSCEQNLNHDAMYWYRQDPGQGLRLIYYSQIVNDFQKGDIAEGYSVSREKKESFPLTVTSAQKNPTAFYLCASSADFWSSYNEQFFGPGTRLTVL.

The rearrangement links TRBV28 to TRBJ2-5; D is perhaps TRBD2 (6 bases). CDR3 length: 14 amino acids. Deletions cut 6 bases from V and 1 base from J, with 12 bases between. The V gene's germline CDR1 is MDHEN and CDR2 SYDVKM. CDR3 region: CASRPRDFQETQYF. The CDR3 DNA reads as TGTGCCAGCAGGCCGAGGGACTTCCAAGAGACCCAGTACTTC.

The CDR3 sequence is CASKQDQPQHF. The CDR3 DNA sequence: TGCGCCAGCAAACAAGATCAGCCCCAGCATTTT. This chain links TRBV5-1 with TRBJ1-5; D remains ambiguous. The CDR3 sequence is 11 residues long. CDR1 is SGHRS and CDR2 is YFSETQ in the germline V gene. V was shortened by 6 bases and J by 5 bases, with 6 bases between the two germline ends.

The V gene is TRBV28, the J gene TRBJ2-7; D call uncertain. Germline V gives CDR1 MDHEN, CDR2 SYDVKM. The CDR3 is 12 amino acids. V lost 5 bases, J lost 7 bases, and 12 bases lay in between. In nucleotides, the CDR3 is TGTGCCAGCAGTCGTACGGGTGAAGAGCAGTACTTC. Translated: CASSRTGEEQYF.

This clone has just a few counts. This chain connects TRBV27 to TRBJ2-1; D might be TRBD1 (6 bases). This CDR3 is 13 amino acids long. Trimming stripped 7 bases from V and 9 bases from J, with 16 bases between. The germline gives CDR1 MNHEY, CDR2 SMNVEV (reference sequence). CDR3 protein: CASKLGGIGEQFF. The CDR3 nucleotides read TGTGCCAGCAAACTTGGGGGCATTGGTGAGCAGTTCTTC.

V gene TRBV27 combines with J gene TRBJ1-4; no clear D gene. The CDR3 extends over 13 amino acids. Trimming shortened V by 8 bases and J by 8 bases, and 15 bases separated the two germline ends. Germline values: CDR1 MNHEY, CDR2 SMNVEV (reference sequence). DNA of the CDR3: TGTGCCAGCCGCCACCTCGGTAACGAAAAACTGTTTTTT. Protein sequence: CASRHLGNEKLFF.

CDR3 DNA: TGCGCCAGCAGTTTGTCTAGGGGAAACACCATATATTTT. Its translation is CASSLSRGNTIYF. The gene calls are TRBV10-2 and TRBJ1-3, with D unclear. CDR1 WSHSY and CDR2 SAAADI come from the germline V gene. This CDR3 is built from 13 residues. With 5 bases removed from V and 4 bases from J, the gap between germline ends came to 9 bases.

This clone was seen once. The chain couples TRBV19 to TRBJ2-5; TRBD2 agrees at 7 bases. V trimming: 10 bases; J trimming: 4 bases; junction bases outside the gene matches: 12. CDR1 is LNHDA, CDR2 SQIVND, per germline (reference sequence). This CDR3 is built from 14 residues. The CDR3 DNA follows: TGTGCCACCAAGCGTGCGGGAGCGGGAGAGACCCAGTACTTC. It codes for CATKRAGAGETQYF.

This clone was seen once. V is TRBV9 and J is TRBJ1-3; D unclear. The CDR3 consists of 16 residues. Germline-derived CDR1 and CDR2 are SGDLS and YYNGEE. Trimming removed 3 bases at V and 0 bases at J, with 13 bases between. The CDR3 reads CASSGAPTGSGNTIYF. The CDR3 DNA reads TGTGCCAGCAGCGGTGCCCCGACGGGCTCTGGAAACACCATATATTTT.

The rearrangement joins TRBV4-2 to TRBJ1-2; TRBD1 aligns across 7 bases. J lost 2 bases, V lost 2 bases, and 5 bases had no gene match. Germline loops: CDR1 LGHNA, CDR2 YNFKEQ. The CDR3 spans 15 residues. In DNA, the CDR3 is TGTGCCAGCAGCCAATCAGGACAGGCCAACTATGGCTACACCTTC. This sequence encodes CASSQSGQANYGYTF.

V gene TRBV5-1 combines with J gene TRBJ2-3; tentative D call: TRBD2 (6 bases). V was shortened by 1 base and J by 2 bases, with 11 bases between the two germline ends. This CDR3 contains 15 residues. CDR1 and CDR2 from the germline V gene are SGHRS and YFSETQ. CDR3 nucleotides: TGCGCCAGCAGCTTGCTCGGCGGGACCACAGATACGCAGTATTTT. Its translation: CASSLLGGTTDTQYF. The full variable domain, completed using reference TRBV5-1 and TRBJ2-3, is KAGVTQTPRYLIKTRGQQVTLSCSPISGHRSVSWYQQTPGQGLQFLFEYFSETQRNKGNFPGRFSGRQFSNSRSEMNVSTLELGDSALYLCASSLLGGTTDTQYFGPGTRLTVL.

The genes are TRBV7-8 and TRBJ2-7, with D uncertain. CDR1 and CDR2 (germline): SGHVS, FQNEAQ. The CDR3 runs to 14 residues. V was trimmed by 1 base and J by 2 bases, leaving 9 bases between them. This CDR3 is CASSLGAVAYEQYF. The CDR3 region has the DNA TGTGCCAGCAGCTTAGGGGCAGTAGCCTACGAGCAGTACTTC.

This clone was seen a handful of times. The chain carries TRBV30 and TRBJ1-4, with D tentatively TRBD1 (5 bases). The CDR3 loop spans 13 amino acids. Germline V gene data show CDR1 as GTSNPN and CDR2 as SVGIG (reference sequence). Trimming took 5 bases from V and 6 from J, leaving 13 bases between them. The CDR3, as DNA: TGTGCCTGGGCCTTGGACAACGATGAAAAACTGTTTTTT. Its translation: CAWALDNDEKLFF.